This T cell receptor (beta chain) was found in a study of OX40 agonist ivuxolimab in advanced cancers. Overall study context: Patients received ivuxolimab, an intravenous treatment, every 2 weeks at 0.01 to 10 mg/kg.

The CDR3 consists of 16 residues. Germline CDR1 and CDR2: SGHRS and YFSETQ. J lost 5 bases, V lost 4 bases, and 3 bases had no gene match. As concerns this clone: Its antigen is unidentified.

Findings and limits, study-wide: Researchers did not establish what antigens the expanded peripheral T cells target.

Produced via immunoSEQ multiplex PCR; TCRdb's table is partial and in-frame only. There are approximately 76,000 clones in the sample; roughly 88% occur only once, and 5% to 7% lies in the top ten. This specimen consisted of CD4+ or CD8+ T cells sorted from blood, obtained in a trial of the OX40 agonist ivuxolimab. This receptor was taken from an adult with an advanced solid tumor such as melanoma, head and neck, liver or kidney cancer. The rearrangement joins TRBV5-1 to TRBJ2-2; 15 bases are shared with TRBD2. CDR3 in amino acids: CASSPGLAGGTGELFF. Here the CDR3 DNA reads TGCGCCAGCAGCCCTGGACTAGCGGGGGGGACCGGGGAGCTGTTTTTT.